These T cell receptor beta chains were read from a single sample in a study of human thymus T cells. TCRdb's copy holds only in-frame clones and misses some; the assay was immunoSEQ multiplex PCR. Of 86,000 or so clones listed, around 96% are singletons. The sample consisted of thymus tissue. The source of these receptors is a boy in the first two years of life with a congenital heart defect but otherwise immunologically healthy. CDR3s include the opening cysteine and the closing phenylalanine or tryptophan. A D gene is named only where the DNA matches it firmly. Size tells how often a clone was seen (once, few, many) or the class of an expanded clone, and some rows leave it out.

cdr3_nt cdr3_aa clone_size j_call d_call v_call
TGTGCCAGCAGCCAGACAGGGGGCGTGGGCTACACCTTC CASSQTGGVGYTF once TRBJ1-2 TRBD1 TRBV7-9
TGTGCCAGCAGCAGGACAGGAAACACCGGGGAGCTGTTTTTT CASSRTGNTGELFF - TRBJ2-2 TRBD1 TRBV7-8
TGTGCCAGCAGTTTCCTGGGACAGGGGCGGAACACTGAAGCTTTCTTT CASSFLGQGRNTEAFF once TRBJ1-1 TRBD1 TRBV28
TGCGCCAGCAGCTTGGCCGGGGCGAGCTCTGGAAACACCATATATTTT CASSLAGASSGNTIYF - TRBJ1-3 - TRBV5-1
TGTGCCAGCAGAGAACGATTCAGGGGGACTGAAGCTTTCTTT CASRERFRGTEAFF - TRBJ1-1 TRBD1 TRBV6-5
TGTGCCAGCTCAAAGGGGACTCCAGACAGGAAGAACACCGGGGAGCTGTTTTTT CASSKGTPDRKNTGELFF once TRBJ2-2 - TRBV18
TGTGCCAGCAGTTTATTTGTCCAGGGGGCTAGGGATTCACCCCTCCACTTT CASSLFVQGARDSPLHF - TRBJ1-6 TRBD1 TRBV27
TGTGCCAGCAGCCAAGATCCCATGGGGGGTCAAGGATCCTACGAGCAGTACTTC CASSQDPMGGQGSYEQYF - TRBJ2-7 - TRBV14
TGTGCCAGTAGCCCGGGACAGGAGAGGGTGGGGAATCAGCCCCAGCATTTT CASSPGQERVGNQPQHF few TRBJ1-5 TRBD1 TRBV19
TGTGCCAGCAGTTTATCCGGCGGGTCGGGGGCGGACTATGGCTACACCTTC CASSLSGGSGADYGYTF - TRBJ1-2 - TRBV27
TGTGCCAGCAGTTTCAGACAGGGTCTTAACTATGGCTACACCTTC CASSFRQGLNYGYTF once TRBJ1-2 TRBD1 TRBV27
TGCGCCAGCAGTGAATATCGGCAGGGGGCCCATCAGCCCCAGCATTTT CASSEYRQGAHQPQHF few TRBJ1-5 TRBD1 TRBV10-1
TGTGCCAGCTCTCCAGGGGAGCGGACAGATACGCAGTATTTT CASSPGERTDTQYF - TRBJ2-3 - TRBV18
TGTGCCAGCTCGATAGCGGGGACAGGCGGCCTTTTTCAGGGCTACACCTTC CASSIAGTGGLFQGYTF - TRBJ1-2 TRBD1 TRBV28
TGTGCCAGCAGAAACGGGACGGGGTTTAAAGGCTACACCTTC CASRNGTGFKGYTF - TRBJ1-2 - TRBV6-5
TGCGCCAGCAGCCAAGAAGTAGGCTTAGGGCAGGGGAACACCGGGGAGCTGTTTTTT CASSQEVGLGQGNTGELFF - TRBJ2-2 - TRBV4-1
TGTGCCAGCAGCTCGATGTTTAGGGGGATAATCACTGAAGCTTTCTTT CASSSMFRGIITEAFF - TRBJ1-1 - TRBV5-4
TGCGCCAGCAGAAGAGCAACGGATAACACCTTC CASRRATDNTF few TRBJ1-2 - TRBV10-1
TGTGCCATCAGTGACTGGACATGGACATCGAAGTTGAACTATGGCTACACCTTC CAISDWTWTSKLNYGYTF - TRBJ1-2 - TRBV10-3
TGTGCCAGCAGTTTAGAACTAGAAGGGGAGACCCAGTACTTC CASSLELEGETQYF - TRBJ2-5 - TRBV28
TGTGCCAGCAAGATGAGGTTTCCAGGCAATGCATCAGCTTTCTTT CASKMRFPGNASAFF - TRBJ1-1 - TRBV27
TGTGCCAGCAGCTCCGTATGTCGGTACTTC CASSSVCRYF - TRBJ2-7 - TRBV5-6
TGTGCCAGTAGTATGGGGCAGGGACCAGATACGCAGTATTTT CASSMGQGPDTQYF - TRBJ2-3 - TRBV19
TGTGGCTCAGAAGGGGGGTCTGGTGGCTACACCTTC CGSEGGSGGYTF - TRBJ1-2 - TRBV19
TGTGCCAGCAGTTCCGACAGGGGGCGAAGGGGAGAGACCCAGTACTTC CASSSDRGRRGETQYF - TRBJ2-5 TRBD1 TRBV5-4
TGTGCCAGCAGCTTAGTAGGGTCCAGTGGCTACACCTTC CASSLVGSSGYTF few TRBJ1-2 - TRBV7-2
TGTGCCAGCAGCCAAGATCTCCGCCAGGGGAGGGTCTACGAGCAGTACTTC CASSQDLRQGRVYEQYF - TRBJ2-7 - TRBV14
TGTGCCAGCAGTTTATCTCCGGATAATTCTGGAAACACCATATATTTT CASSLSPDNSGNTIYF - TRBJ1-3 - TRBV28
TGCGCCAGCAGCCAAGATGGGGTAGCGGGGGCCGAGAGAAGCCGGAATGAGCAGTTCTTC CASSQDGVAGAERSRNEQFF - TRBJ2-1 TRBD2 TRBV4-3
TGTGCCAGTAGCCTCAACCGACGGGTGAAGACTGAAGCTTTCTTT CASSLNRRVKTEAFF - TRBJ1-1 - TRBV19
TGTGCCAGCAAGGGTGGCGGGAGGAAGGATACGCAGTATTTT CASKGGGRKDTQYF - TRBJ2-3 TRBD2 TRBV25-1
TGCGCCAGCAGCTTTTCCATTCGGATCAAAGAGACCCAGTACTTC CASSFSIRIKETQYF - TRBJ2-5 - TRBV5-1
TGTGCCAGCAGTGATTGGCCAGGGGACAACGAGCAGTACTTC CASSDWPGDNEQYF - TRBJ2-7 - TRBV2
TGTGCCAGCAGTTTAAGACAGGATAGTACTAACTACAATGAGCAGTTCTTC CASSLRQDSTNYNEQFF - TRBJ2-1 - TRBV27
TGTGCCAGCAGCTCGATCCGTACAAGGGACACCGGGGAGCTGTTTTTT CASSSIRTRDTGELFF - TRBJ2-2 - TRBV7-8
TGTGCCATCAGCGGGTTTCCTAGCACAGATACGCAGTATTTT CAISGFPSTDTQYF - TRBJ2-3 - TRBV10-3
TGTGCCAGCAGCCAAGAAGTTACGGGGGGCCGCACAGATACGCAGTATTTT CASSQEVTGGRTDTQYF - TRBJ2-3 - TRBV4-2
TGTGCCAGCAGTTCCGGACAGGAGATTACCTACGAGCAGTACTTC CASSSGQEITYEQYF - TRBJ2-7 TRBD1 TRBV6-5
TGTGCCAGCAGTGAATCTAAGGGGACACCCTCGCCCCAGCATTTT CASSESKGTPSPQHF - TRBJ1-5 - TRBV2
TGTGCCAGCAGTTTATCGGCGGGGCGGGGTTCACCCCTCCACTTT CASSLSAGRGSPLHF - TRBJ1-6 - TRBV27
TGTGCCAGTAGTACCGAAGGGGGGAGCACTGAAGCTTTCTTT CASSTEGGSTEAFF - TRBJ1-1 - TRBV19
TGCAGCGTCTTAAATGGGAGGGGAGGACAGGGAGGGGAAGCTTTCTTT CSVLNGRGGQGGEAFF - TRBJ1-1 TRBD1 TRBV29-1
TGCGCCAGCAGCCGGAAAGGACAGGGGCTGGGGACTGAAGCTTTCTTT CASSRKGQGLGTEAFF - TRBJ1-1 TRBD1 TRBV4-1
TGTGCCAGTAGTATCGAAACAGGCTACGAGCAGTACTTC CASSIETGYEQYF - TRBJ2-7 - TRBV19
TGTGCCAGCAGCCAAGAGCCTGCACTAGCGTCACAAGAGACCCAGTACTTC CASSQEPALASQETQYF - TRBJ2-5 TRBD2 TRBV4-2
TGTGCCAGTAGTATAAGACGGAACGAATATGGCTACACCTTC CASSIRRNEYGYTF - TRBJ1-2 - TRBV19
TGCAGCGTGACGAACACTAGCGCCTCTGACTACAATGAGCAGTTCTTC CSVTNTSASDYNEQFF - TRBJ2-1 TRBD2 TRBV29-1
TGCGCCAGCAGCCCCCTTAGCCCCGAGGGCTATGGCTACACCTTC CASSPLSPEGYGYTF - TRBJ1-2 - TRBV5-1
TGTGCCAGCAGCACTCCTCGGGGAACGGAGACCCAGTACTTC CASSTPRGTETQYF - TRBJ2-5 - TRBV28
TGTGCCAGCAGCCCCCGGGGAGGGGTTATGGATGAAGCTTTCTTT CASSPRGGVMDEAFF - TRBJ1-1 - TRBV14
TGTGCCAGTAGTCGCATCCCGGGGGACACAGATACGCAGTATTTT CASSRIPGDTDTQYF - TRBJ2-3 - TRBV19
TGTGCCAGCAGCCTCCTCGGGACTACTTTTGCAGATACGCAGTATTTT CASSLLGTTFADTQYF - TRBJ2-3 TRBD2 TRBV7-3
TGTGCCTGGAGTTATTGGGAGACAGGGGATGACCGGGGCTACACCTTC CAWSYWETGDDRGYTF - TRBJ1-2 TRBD1 TRBV30